The clone carrying this TCR beta chain appeared a few times. The data originate from a study of early T cells in non-severe SARS-CoV-2 infection. Study in general: Sequencing of unsorted whole blood was done on bulk RNA, leaving chains unpaired.

TCRdb redid the calling of the 5' RACE reads with MiXCR, one entry per CDR3 protein. Seen here are tens of thousands of distinct CDR3 sequences, under 15% observed once, and the top ten hold 4.5% to 7%. CDR3 length equals 13 residues. Germline CDR1 and CDR2: SGHKS and YYEKEE (reference sequence). With 7 bases removed from V and 13 bases from J, the gap between germline ends came to 18 bases. The origin of this receptor is an adult who was a healthcare worker with PCR-confirmed SARS-CoV-2 infection or an uninfected control (not recorded which). V gene TRBV5-5 combines with J gene TRBJ1-6; D gene unclear. The material sequenced was whole blood. The CDR3 DNA sequence: TGTGCCAGCTTGAAAGCACCCTCCTCGCCCCTCCACTTT. This translates into CASLKAPSSPLHF.